The source of this T cell receptor beta chain is a study of T cell responses to AZD1222 COVID-19 vaccine. General study points: Only a handful of people who got AZD1222 tested seropositive at baseline. Two AZD1222 administrations were followed by greater Spike-specific TCR breadth and depth.

Trimming left V 5 bases short and J 10 bases short, with 15 bases between. CDR1 LNHDA and CDR2 SQIVND come from the germline V gene (reference sequence). The CDR3 loop spans 13 amino acids. Clones were sequenced by immunoSEQ multiplex PCR, and TCRdb holds only the in-frame ones, with some missing. Of about 99,000 clones listed, more than 90% were seen once; the top ten hold roughly 13%. With respect to this clone: Its antigen is unknown.

The clonotype was recovered from an adult in good health. This rearrangement joins TRBV19 to TRBJ2-4; the D is unclear. The sample was peripheral blood, taken on day 0 of AZD1222 vaccination. CDR3 region: CASSGVSMGIQYF. The CDR3 DNA reads as TGTGCCAGTAGTGGGGTCTCGATGGGGATTCAGTACTTC.